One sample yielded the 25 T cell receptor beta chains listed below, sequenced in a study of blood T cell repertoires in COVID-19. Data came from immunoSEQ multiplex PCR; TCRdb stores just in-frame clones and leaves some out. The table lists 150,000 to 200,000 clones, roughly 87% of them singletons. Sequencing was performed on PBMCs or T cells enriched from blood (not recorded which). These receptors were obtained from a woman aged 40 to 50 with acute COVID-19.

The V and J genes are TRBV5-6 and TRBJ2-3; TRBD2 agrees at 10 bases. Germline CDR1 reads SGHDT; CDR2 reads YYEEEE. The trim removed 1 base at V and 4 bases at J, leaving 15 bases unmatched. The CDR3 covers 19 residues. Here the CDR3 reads CASSLPPVTGLAIPDTQYF. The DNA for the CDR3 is TGTGCCAGCAGCTTGCCCCCAGTTACGGGACTAGCGATCCCAGATACGCAGTATTTT. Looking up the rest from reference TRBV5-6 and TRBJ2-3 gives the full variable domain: DAGVTQSPTHLIKTRGQQVTLRCSPKSGHDTVSWYQQALGQGPQFIFQYYEEEERQRGNFPDRFSGHQFPNYSSELNVNALLLGDSALYLCASSLPPVTGLAIPDTQYFGPGTRLTVL.

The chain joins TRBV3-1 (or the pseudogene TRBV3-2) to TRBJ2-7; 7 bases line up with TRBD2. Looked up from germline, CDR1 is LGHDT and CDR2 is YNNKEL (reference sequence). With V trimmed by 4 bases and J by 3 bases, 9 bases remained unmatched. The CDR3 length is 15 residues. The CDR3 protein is CASSPPGLPFYEQYF. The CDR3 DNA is TGTGCCAGCAGCCCCCCGGGACTACCATTCTACGAGCAGTACTTC.

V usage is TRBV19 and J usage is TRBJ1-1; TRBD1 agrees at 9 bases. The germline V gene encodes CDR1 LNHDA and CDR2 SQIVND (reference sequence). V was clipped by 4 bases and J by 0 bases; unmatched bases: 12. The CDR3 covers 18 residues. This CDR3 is CASSTSGQGRGMNTEAFF. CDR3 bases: TGTGCCAGTAGTACCTCGGGACAGGGACGAGGGATGAACACTGAAGCTTTCTTT.

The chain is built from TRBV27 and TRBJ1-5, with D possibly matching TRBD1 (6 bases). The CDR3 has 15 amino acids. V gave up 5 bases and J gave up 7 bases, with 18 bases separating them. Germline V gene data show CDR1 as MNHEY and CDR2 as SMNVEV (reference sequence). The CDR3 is CASSPTSLTGQPQHF. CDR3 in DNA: TGTGCCAGCAGTCCAACCAGCTTGACAGGCCAGCCCCAGCATTTT.

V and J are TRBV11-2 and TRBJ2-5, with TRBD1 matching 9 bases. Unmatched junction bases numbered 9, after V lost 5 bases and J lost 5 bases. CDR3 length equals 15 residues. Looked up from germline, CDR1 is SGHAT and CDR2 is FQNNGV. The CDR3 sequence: CASSVPQGAGETQYF. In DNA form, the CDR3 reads TGTGCCAGCAGCGTACCACAGGGGGCCGGGGAGACCCAGTACTTC.

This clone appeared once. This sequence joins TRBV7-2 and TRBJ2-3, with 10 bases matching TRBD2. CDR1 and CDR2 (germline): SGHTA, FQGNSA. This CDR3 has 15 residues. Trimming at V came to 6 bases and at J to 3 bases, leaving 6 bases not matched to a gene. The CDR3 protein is CASSRTSGATDTQYF. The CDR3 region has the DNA TGTGCCAGCAGTCGTACTAGCGGGGCTACAGATACGCAGTATTTT.

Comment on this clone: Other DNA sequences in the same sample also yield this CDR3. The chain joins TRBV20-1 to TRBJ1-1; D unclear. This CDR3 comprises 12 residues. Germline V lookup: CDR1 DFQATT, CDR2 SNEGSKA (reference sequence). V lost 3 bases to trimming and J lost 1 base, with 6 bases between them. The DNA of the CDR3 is TGCAGTGCTAGTCGAGGGAACACTGAAGCTTTCTTT. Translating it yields CSASRGNTEAFF.

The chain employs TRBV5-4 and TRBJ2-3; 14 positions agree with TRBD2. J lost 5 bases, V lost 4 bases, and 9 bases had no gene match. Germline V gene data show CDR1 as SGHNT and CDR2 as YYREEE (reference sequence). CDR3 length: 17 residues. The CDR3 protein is CASSARLAGGLGDTQYF. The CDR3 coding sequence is TGTGCCAGCAGCGCTCGACTAGCGGGGGGGTTGGGAGATACGCAGTATTTT.

The CDR3 DNA reads as TGTGCCAGCAGTTACAGGGTCGGGGAGCTGTTTTTT. Protein: CASSYRVGELFF. The chain uses TRBV12-3 or TRBV12-4 and TRBJ2-2; D may be TRBD1 (6 bases). The germline V and J ends were trimmed by 4 bases and 7 bases, with 7 bases remaining between them. The CDR3 loop spans 12 amino acids.

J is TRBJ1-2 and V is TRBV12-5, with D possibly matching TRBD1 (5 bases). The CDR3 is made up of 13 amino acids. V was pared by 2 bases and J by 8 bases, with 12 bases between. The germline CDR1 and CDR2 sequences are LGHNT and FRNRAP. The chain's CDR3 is CASGLWGVDGYTF. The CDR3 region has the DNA TGTGCTAGTGGTTTGTGGGGGGTCGACGGCTACACCTTC.

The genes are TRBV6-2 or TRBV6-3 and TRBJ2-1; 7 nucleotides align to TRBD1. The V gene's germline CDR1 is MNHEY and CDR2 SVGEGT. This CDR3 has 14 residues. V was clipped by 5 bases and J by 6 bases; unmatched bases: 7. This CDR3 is CASSPRGFGNEQFF. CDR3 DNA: TGTGCCAGCAGTCCCAGGGGGTTTGGCAATGAGCAGTTCTTC.

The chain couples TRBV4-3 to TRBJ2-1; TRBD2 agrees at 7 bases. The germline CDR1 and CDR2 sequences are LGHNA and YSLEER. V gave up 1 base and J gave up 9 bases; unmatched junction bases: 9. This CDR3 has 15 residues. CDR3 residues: CASSQVGGSPVEQFF. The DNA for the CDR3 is TGCGCCAGCAGCCAAGTCGGGGGGTCCCCTGTTGAGCAGTTCTTC.

This CDR3 is CASSQDRGQGQPQHF. The CDR3 DNA reads TGTGCCAGCAGCCAAGACAGGGGGCAAGGGCAGCCCCAGCATTTT. The chain uses TRBV4-2 and TRBJ1-5, with TRBD1 identical over 8 bases. This CDR3 comprises 15 residues. Germline V gene sequence: CDR1 LGHNA, CDR2 YNFKEQ. V shed 0 bases and J 7 bases; nucleotides not matched to a gene: 5.

CDR3 amino acids: CSVEAPWDTAFF. The CDR3 DNA reads as TGCAGCGTTGAAGCCCCCTGGGACACCGCTTTCTTT. The J gene is TRBJ1-1, the V gene TRBV29-1; tentative D call: TRBD1 (6 bases). With 1 base removed from V and 11 bases from J, the gap between germline ends came to 14 bases. Germline V gene lookup returns CDR1 SQVTM and CDR2 ANQGSEA. The CDR3 runs 12 residues.

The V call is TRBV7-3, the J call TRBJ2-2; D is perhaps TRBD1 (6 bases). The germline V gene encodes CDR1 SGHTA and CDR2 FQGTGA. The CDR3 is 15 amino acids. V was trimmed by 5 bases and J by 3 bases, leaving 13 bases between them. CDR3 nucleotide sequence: TGTGCCAGCAGCGCCCCGGGACAAGACACCGGGGAGCTGTTTTTT. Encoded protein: CASSAPGQDTGELFF.

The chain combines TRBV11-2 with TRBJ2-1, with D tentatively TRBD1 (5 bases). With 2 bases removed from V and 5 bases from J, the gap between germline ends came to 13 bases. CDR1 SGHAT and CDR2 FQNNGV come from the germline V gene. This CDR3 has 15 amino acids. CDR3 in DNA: TGTGCCAGCAGCTTACGGGCAGGGCTAGACAATGAGCAGTTCTTC. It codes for CASSLRAGLDNEQFF.

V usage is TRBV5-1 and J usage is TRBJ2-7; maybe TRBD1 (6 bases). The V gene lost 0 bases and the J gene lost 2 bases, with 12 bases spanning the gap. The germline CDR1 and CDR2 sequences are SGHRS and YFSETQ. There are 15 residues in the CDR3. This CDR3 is CASSLDGGWPYEQYF. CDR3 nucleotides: TGCGCCAGCAGCTTGGATGGGGGCTGGCCCTACGAGCAGTACTTC.

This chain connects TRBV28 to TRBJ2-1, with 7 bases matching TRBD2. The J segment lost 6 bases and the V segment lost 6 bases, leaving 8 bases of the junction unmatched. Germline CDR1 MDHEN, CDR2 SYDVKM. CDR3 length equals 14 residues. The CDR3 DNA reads TGTGCCAGCAGCAGCGGGGTAATCCTCAATGAGCAGTTCTTC. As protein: CASSSGVILNEQFF. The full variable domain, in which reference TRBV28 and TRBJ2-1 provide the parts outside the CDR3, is DVKVTQSSRYLVKRTGEKVFLECVQDMDHENMFWYRQDPGLGLRLIYFSYDVKMKEKGDIPEGYSVSREKKERFSLILESASTNQTSMYLCASSSGVILNEQFFGPGTRLTVL.

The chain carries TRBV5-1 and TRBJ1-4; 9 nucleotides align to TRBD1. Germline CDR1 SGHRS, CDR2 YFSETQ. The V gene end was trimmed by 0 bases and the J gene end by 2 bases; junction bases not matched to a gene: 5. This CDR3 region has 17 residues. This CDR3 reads CASSLGDRVATNEKLFF. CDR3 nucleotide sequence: TGCGCCAGCAGCTTGGGGGACAGGGTGGCCACTAATGAAAAACTGTTTTTT.

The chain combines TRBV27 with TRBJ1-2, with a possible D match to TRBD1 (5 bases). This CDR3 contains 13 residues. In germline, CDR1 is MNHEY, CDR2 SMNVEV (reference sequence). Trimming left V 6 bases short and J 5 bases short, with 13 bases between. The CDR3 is CASSWTGGYGYTF. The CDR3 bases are TGTGCCAGCAGCTGGACCGGGGGGTATGGCTACACCTTC.

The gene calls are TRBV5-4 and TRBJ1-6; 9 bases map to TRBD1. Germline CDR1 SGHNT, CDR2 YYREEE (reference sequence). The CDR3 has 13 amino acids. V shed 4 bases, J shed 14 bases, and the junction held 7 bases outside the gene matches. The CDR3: CASSLGTGSSLHF. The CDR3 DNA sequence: TGTGCCAGCAGCCTTGGGACAGGGTCATCCCTCCACTTT.

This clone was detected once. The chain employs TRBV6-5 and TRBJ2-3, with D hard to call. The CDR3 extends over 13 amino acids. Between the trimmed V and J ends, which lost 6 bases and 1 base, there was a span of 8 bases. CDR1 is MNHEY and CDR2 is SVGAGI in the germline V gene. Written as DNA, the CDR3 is TGTGCCAGCAGGCGTAAAGGCACAGATACGCAGTATTTT. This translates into CASRRKGTDTQYF.

The CDR3 nucleotides read TGTGCCACCAGCACTGGGGGACAGGGGGCTGCTGAAGCTTTCTTT. Amino acids: CATSTGGQGAAEAFF. The chain has TRBV15 and TRBJ1-1; 12 bases fit TRBD1. Germline-derived CDR1 and CDR2 are LNHNV and YYDKDF (reference sequence). After removal of 4 bases from V and 6 bases from J, the junction contained 6 bases not matched to a gene. The CDR3 contains 15 residues.

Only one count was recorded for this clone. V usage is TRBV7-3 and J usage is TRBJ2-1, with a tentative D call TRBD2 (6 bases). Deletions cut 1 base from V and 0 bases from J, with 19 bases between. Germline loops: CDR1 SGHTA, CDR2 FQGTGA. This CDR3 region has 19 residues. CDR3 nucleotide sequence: TGTGCCAGCAGCTTAAAGGGTGTTTCTCGGGAGAGCTCCTACAATGAGCAGTTCTTC. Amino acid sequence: CASSLKGVSRESSYNEQFF.

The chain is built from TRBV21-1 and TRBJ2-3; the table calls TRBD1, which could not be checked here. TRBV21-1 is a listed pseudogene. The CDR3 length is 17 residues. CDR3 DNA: TGTGCCAGCAGCAAACAAGACAGACCCTCCTCCACAGATACGCAGTATTTT. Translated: CASSKQDRPSSTDTQYF.